This TCR beta chain was profiled in a study of blood T cell repertoires in COVID-19. Across the whole study: Collection of acute and convalescent COVID-19 samples took place in the United States, Italy and Spain.

Libraries were prepared by immunoSEQ multiplex PCR; TCRdb keeps only in-frame clonotypes and omits some of them. The repertoire holds roughly 180,000 clones, with about 82% as singletons. The germline V and J ends were trimmed by 0 bases and 5 bases, with 16 bases remaining between them. This CDR3 has 16 residues. Germline CDR1 is LNHNV and CDR2 is YYDKDF (reference sequence). This clone was recorded a few times. The receptor was isolated from a woman under 40 with acute or convalescent COVID-19. The chain carries TRBV15 and TRBJ2-5; a possible D gene is TRBD1 (5 bases). The sequencing sample was made of peripheral blood. The CDR3: CATSRDRDSSPETQYF. DNA for the CDR3: TGTGCCACCAGCAGAGATAGAGACAGCTCTCCGGAGACCCAGTACTTC. Using reference TRBV15 and TRBJ2-5 for the parts outside the CDR3, the full variable domain is DAMVIQNPRYQVTQFGKPVTLSCSQTLNHNVMYWYQQKSSQAPKLLFHYYDKDFNNEADTPDNFQSRRPNTSFCFLDIRSPGLGDTAMYLCATSRDRDSSPETQYFGPGTRLLVL.